The clone carrying this TCR beta chain was counted a few times. The antigen is not known. With a much larger clone just one base away, this may be a read error. Trimming took off 6 bases at V and 1 base at J, with 12 bases between the two ends. The CDR3 spans 13 residues. In germline, CDR1 is SQVTM, CDR2 ANQGSEA. Synthesis of cDNA was carried out by template-switch 5'RACE. The reaction used 10-nucleotide random UMIs. TCRdb ran MiXCR on the 5' RACE reads and lists one entry per CDR3 protein. The table shows 45,000 or so distinct CDR3 sequences, with around 3.3% occurring only once. This record belongs to a study of neurological immune-mediated disorders. Whole-study results and caveats: The greatest TCR clonal expansion appeared in HTLV-1-associated myelopathy and the smallest, falling below healthy controls, in multiple sclerosis. The absence of any CDR3 amino acid sequence shared by expanded clones across subjects suggests that repertoires were private in all groups.

This receptor was taken from a woman aged 45-65 years with multiple sclerosis. The V gene is TRBV29-1, the J gene TRBJ1-1, with no clear D. What was sequenced was PBMCs. The CDR3 here is CSVGGKQNTEAFF. CDR3 sequence (DNA): TGCAGCGTCGGAGGAAAGCAGAACACTGAAGCTTTCTTT. Full variable domain (rest looked up from reference TRBV29-1 and TRBJ1-1): SAVISQKPSRDICQRGTSLTIQCQVDSQVTMMFWYRQQPGQSLTLIATANQGSEATYESGFVIDKFPISRPNLTFSTLTVSNMSPEDSSIYLCSVGGKQNTEAFFGQGTRLTVV.